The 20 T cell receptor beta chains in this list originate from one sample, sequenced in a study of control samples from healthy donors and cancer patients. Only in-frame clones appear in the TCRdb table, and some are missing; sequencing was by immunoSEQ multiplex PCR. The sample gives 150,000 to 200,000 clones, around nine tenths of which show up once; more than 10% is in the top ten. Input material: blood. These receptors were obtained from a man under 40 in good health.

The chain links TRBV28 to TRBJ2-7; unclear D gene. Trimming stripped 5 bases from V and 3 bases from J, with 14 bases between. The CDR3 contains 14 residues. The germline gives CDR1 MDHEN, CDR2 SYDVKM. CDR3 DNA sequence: TGTGCCAGCAGTCAGGAATCCCCGAACTACGAGCAGTACTTC. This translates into CASSQESPNYEQYF.

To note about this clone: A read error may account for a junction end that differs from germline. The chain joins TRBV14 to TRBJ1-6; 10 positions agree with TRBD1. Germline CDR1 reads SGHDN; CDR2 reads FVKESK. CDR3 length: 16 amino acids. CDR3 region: CASSQVGTGAYSPLHF. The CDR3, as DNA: TGTGCCAGCAGCCAAGTTGGGACAGGGGCCTATTCGCCCCTCCACTTT.

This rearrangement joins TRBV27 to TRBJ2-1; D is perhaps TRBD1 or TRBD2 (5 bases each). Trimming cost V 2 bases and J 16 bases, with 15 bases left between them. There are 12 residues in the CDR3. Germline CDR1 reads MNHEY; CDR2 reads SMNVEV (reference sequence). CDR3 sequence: CASSLIGAFFFF. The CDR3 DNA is TGTGCCAGCAGTTTAATCGGGGCCTTCTTTTTCTTC.

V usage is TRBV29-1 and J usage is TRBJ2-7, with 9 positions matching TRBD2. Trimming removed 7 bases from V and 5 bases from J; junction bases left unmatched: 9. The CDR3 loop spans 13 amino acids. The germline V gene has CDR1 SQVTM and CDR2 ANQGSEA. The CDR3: CSALGGRANEQYF. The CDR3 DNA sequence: TGCAGCGCACTAGGCGGGAGGGCGAACGAGCAGTACTTC.

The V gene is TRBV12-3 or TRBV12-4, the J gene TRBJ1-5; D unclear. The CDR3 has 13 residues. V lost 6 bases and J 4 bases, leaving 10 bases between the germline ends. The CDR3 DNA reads TGTGCCAGCAGCTCGGGTTTAAATCAGCCCCAGCATTTT. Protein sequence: CASSSGLNQPQHF.

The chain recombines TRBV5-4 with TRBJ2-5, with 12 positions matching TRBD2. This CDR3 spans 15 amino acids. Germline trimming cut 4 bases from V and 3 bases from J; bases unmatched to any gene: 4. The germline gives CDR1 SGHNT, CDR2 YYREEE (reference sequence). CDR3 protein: CASSPLAGGKETQYF. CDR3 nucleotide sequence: TGTGCCAGCAGCCCCCTAGCGGGGGGGAAAGAGACCCAGTACTTC. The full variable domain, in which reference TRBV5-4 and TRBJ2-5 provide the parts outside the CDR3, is ETGVTQSPTHLIKTRGQQVTLRCSSQSGHNTVSWYQQALGQGPQFIFQYYREEENGRGNFPPRFSGLQFPNYSSELNVNALELDDSALYLCASSPLAGGKETQYFGPGTRLLVL.

CDR3 in amino acids: CASSLKGDQPQHF. The CDR3 DNA is TGTGCCAGCAGTTTAAAAGGGGATCAGCCCCAGCATTTT. This chain uses TRBV27 with TRBJ1-5; D is possibly TRBD1 (5 bases). Trimming left V 2 bases short and J 5 bases short, with 7 bases between. Germline V gene lookup returns CDR1 MNHEY and CDR2 SMNVEV (reference sequence). The CDR3 is 13 amino acids.

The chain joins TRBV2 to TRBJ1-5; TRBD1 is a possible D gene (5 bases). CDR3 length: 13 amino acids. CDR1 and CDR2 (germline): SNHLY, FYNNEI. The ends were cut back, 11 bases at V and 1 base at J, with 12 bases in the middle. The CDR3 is CAAGRESNQPQHF. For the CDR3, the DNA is TGTGCCGCGGGGCGGGAAAGCAATCAGCCCCAGCATTTT.

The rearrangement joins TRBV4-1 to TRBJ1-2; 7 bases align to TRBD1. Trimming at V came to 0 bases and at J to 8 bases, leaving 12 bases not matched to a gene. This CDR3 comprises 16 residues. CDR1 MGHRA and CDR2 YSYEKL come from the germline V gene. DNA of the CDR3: TGCGCCAGCAGCCAAGAGGGACAGCTATTTGTCTCCGGCTACACCTTC. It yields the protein CASSQEGQLFVSGYTF.

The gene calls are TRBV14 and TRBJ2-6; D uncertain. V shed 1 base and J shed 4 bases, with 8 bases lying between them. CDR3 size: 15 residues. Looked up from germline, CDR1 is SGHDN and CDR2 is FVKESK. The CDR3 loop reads CASSQGNGGANVLTF. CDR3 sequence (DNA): TGTGCCAGCAGCCAAGGCAATGGAGGGGCCAACGTCCTGACTTTC.

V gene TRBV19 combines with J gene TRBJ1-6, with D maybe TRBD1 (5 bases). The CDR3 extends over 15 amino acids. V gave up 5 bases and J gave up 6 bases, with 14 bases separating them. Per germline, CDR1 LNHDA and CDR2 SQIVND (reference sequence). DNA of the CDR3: TGTGCCAGTAGTGGAGGGGCCGGGCTTAATTCACCCCTCCACTTT. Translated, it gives CASSGGAGLNSPLHF.

The chain's CDR3 is CASKGVNQPQHF. In DNA form, the CDR3 reads TGTGCCAGCAAAGGGGTGAACCAGCCCCAGCATTTT. This chain joins TRBV2 and TRBJ1-5, with D tentatively TRBD1 (5 bases). The CDR3 totals 12 residues. The V gene's germline CDR1 is SNHLY and CDR2 FYNNEI. Trimming shortened V by 7 bases and J by 7 bases, and 11 bases separated the two germline ends.

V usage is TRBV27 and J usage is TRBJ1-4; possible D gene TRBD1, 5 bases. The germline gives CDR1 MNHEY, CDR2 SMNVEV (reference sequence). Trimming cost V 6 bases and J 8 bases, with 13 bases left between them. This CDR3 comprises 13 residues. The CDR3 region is CASSSRGGEKLFF. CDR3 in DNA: TGTGCCAGCAGCAGCCGGGGGGGGGAAAAACTGTTTTTT.

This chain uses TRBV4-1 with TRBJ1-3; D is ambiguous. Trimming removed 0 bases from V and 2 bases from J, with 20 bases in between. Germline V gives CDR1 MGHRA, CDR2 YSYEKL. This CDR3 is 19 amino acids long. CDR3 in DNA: TGCGCCAGCAGCCAAGACCGTCTGGGCGCGGTCAACACTGGAAACACCATATATTTT. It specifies CASSQDRLGAVNTGNTIYF.

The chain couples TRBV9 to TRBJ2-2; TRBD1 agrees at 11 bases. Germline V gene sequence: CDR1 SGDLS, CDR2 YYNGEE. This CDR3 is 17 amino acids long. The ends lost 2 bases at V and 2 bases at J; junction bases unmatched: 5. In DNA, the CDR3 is TGTGCCAGCAGCGTTTCCGGACAGGGGGCTAACACCGGGGAGCTGTTTTTT. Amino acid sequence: CASSVSGQGANTGELFF.

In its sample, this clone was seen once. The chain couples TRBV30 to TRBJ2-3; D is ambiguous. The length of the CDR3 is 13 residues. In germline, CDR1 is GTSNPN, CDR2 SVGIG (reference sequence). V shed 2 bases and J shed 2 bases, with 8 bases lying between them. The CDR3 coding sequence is TGTGCCTGGAGTTCGGGCCACACAGATACGCAGTATTTT. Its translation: CAWSSGHTDTQYF.

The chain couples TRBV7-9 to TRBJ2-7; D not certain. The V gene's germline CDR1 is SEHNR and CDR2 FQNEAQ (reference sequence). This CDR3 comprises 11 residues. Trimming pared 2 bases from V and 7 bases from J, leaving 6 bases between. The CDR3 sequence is CASSLMIEQYF. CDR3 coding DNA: TGTGCCAGCAGCTTAATGATAGAGCAGTACTTC. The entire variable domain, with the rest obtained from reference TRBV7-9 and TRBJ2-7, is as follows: DTGVSQNPRHKITKRGQNVTFRCDPISEHNRLYWYRQTLGQGPEFLTYFQNEAQLEKSRLLSDRFSAERPKGSFSTLEIQRTEQGDSAMYLCASSLMIEQYFGPGTRLTVT.

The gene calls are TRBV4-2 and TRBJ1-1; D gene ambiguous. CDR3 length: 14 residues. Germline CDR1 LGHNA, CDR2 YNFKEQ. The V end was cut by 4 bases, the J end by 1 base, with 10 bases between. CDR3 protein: CASSLGRANTEAFF. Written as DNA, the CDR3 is TGTGCCAGCAGCCTAGGGAGAGCGAACACTGAAGCTTTCTTT.

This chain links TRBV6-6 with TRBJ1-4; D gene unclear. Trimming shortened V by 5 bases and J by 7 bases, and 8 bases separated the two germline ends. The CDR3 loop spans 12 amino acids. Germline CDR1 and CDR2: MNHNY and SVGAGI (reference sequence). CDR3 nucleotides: TGTGCCAGCAGTCGGACTGTTGAAAAACTGTTTTTT. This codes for CASSRTVEKLFF.

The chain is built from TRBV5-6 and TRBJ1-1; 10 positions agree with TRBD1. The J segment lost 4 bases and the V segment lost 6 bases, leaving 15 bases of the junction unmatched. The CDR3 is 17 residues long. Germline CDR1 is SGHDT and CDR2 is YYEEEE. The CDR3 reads CASITTGTGVGSTEAFF. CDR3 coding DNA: TGTGCCAGCATCACTACCGGGACAGGGGTGGGGTCCACTGAAGCTTTCTTT. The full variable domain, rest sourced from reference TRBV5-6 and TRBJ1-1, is DAGVTQSPTHLIKTRGQQVTLRCSPKSGHDTVSWYQQALGQGPQFIFQYYEEEERQRGNFPDRFSGHQFPNYSSELNVNALLLGDSALYLCASITTGTGVGSTEAFFGQGTRLTVV.